The rows below give T cell receptor beta chains drawn from one sample of a study of cytomegalovirus exposure and HLA in healthy donors. Libraries were prepared by immunoSEQ multiplex PCR; TCRdb keeps only in-frame clonotypes and omits some of them. The sample has some 96,000 clones; 64% are singletons. What was sequenced was PBMCs. These receptors were taken from a man aged 60-69 years in good health and CMV-seronegative. The CDR3 runs from the conserved cysteine through the conserved F or W. D genes are given only for firm matches. Rows give clone size only sometimes, using once, few, many, or a class for an expanded clone.

d_call	v_call	clone_size	j_call	cdr3_aa	cdr3_nt
TRBD1	TRBV7-3	-	TRBJ1-2	CASSPSDRVDGGYTF	TGTGCCAGCAGCCCGTCGGACAGGGTCGATGGTGGCTACACCTTC
TRBD1	TRBV2	few	TRBJ1-1	CASSDPRDSHRGYTEAFF	TGTGCCAGCTCCGACCCCCGGGACAGTCATAGGGGGTACACTGAAGCTTTCTTT
-	TRBV12-5	-	TRBJ2-1	CASATGWGVYNEQFF	TGTGCTAGTGCCACCGGTTGGGGGGTCTACAATGAGCAGTTCTTC
-	TRBV29-1	-	TRBJ2-3	CSDRAPSTDTQYF	TGCAGCGACAGGGCCCCTAGCACAGATACGCAGTATTTT
-	TRBV19	-	TRBJ1-2	CASSMRDGYTF	TGTGCCAGTAGTATGCGGGATGGCTACACCTTC
-	TRBV11-3	-	TRBJ1-2	CASSKEQTEGYTF	TGTGCCAGCAGCAAAGAACAGACGGAAGGCTACACCTTC
-	TRBV6-5	once	TRBJ1-5	CASRPLSSGQPQHF	TGTGCCAGCAGACCACTCTCTAGCGGTCAGCCCCAGCATTTT
-	TRBV6-4	-	TRBJ1-6	CASSDSAGLNNSPLYF	TGTGCCAGCAGTGACTCCGCGGGTTTGAATAATTCACCCCTCTACTTT
-	TRBV11-2	few	TRBJ2-7	CASSQGGFAYEQYF	TGTGCCAGCAGCCAGGGCGGCTTTGCCTACGAGCAGTACTTC
TRBD1	TRBV7-2	-	TRBJ1-3	CASSLVAGGGFGNTIYF	TGTGCCAGCAGCTTAGTGGCAGGGGGCGGATTCGGAAACACCATATATTTT
TRBD1	TRBV16	-	TRBJ2-3	CASSQSDRDHRTQYF	TGTGCCAGCAGCCAATCGGACAGGGATCATCGTACGCAGTATTTT
TRBD1	TRBV28	few	TRBJ1-2	CASSSTGGAVGYTF	TGTGCCAGCAGTTCAACAGGGGGCGCGGTTGGCTACACCTTC
TRBD2	TRBV9	-	TRBJ2-5	CASSVGLAVQETQYF	TGTGCCAGCAGCGTTGGACTAGCGGTACAAGAGACCCAGTACTTC
-	TRBV27	once	TRBJ2-6	CASSLTGRSGANVLTF	TGTGCCAGCAGTTTGACAGGCCGCTCTGGGGCCAACGTCCTGACTTTC
TRBD2	TRBV10-3	few	TRBJ2-1	CAITVSSGNYNEQFF	TGTGCCATCACCGTTAGTAGCGGGAACTACAATGAGCAGTTCTTC
TRBD1	TRBV19	once	TRBJ1-3	CASKYFRTGSSGNTIYF	TGTGCCAGTAAATATTTCCGGACAGGGAGCTCTGGAAACACCATATATTTT
TRBD2	TRBV7-9	-	TRBJ2-1	CASSNSGSEQFF	TGTGCCAGCAGCAATAGCGGGAGTGAGCAGTTCTTC
-	TRBV6-1	-	TRBJ1-1	CAISTRAMNTEAFF	TGTGCCATCAGTACCAGAGCGATGAACACTGAAGCTTTCTTT
-	TRBV7-9	-	TRBJ2-5	CASSLAVEQYF	TGTGCCAGCAGCTTAGCGGTAGAGCAGTACTTC
-	TRBV15	once	TRBJ2-7	CATSRPGYEQYF	TGTGCCACCAGCAGACCAGGCTACGAGCAGTACTTC
-	TRBV12-5	-	TRBJ1-1	CASGLTGGNTEAFF	TGTGCTAGTGGTTTGACGGGGGGGAACACTGAAGCTTTCTTT
TRBD1	TRBV5-4	few	TRBJ1-4	CASSLSGGTGREKLFF	TGTGCCAGCAGCTTGTCCGGGGGGACAGGGCGGGAAAAACTGTTTTTT
-	TRBV6-1	-	TRBJ2-1	CTSSSFESSYNEQFF	TGTACCAGCAGTTCTTTCGAGAGCTCCTACAATGAGCAGTTCTTC
TRBD2	TRBV2	few	TRBJ2-4	CASSEKREGIQYF	TGTGCCAGCAGTGAGAAGCGGGAGGGGATTCAGTACTTC
TRBD2	TRBV29-1	-	TRBJ2-3	CSVETGGTDTQYF	TGCAGCGTTGAAACGGGAGGGACAGATACGCAGTATTTT
TRBD1	TRBV9	-	TRBJ2-1	CASSVGQGAAYNEQFF	TGTGCCAGCAGCGTAGGGCAGGGGGCGGCCTACAATGAGCAGTTCTTC
-	TRBV6-5	-	TRBJ1-1	CASSPYGGDTEAFF	TGTGCCAGCAGTCCCTATGGGGGGGATACTGAAGCTTTCTTT
-	TRBV9	-	TRBJ2-7	CASSVEPEAVQYF	TGTGCCAGCAGCGTAGAGCCGGAAGCGGTGCAGTACTTC
-	TRBV29-1	-	TRBJ1-1	CSVGQFEAFF	TGCAGCGTCGGACAGTTCGAAGCTTTCTTT
-	TRBV29-1	-	TRBJ1-5	CSVSRAGDQPQHF	TGCAGCGTTTCGAGGGCGGGAGATCAGCCCCAGCATTTT
TRBD2	TRBV5-1	-	TRBJ2-7	CASSRAGPSYEQYF	TGCGCCAGCAGCAGAGCGGGACCCTCCTACGAGCAGTACTTC
TRBD1	TRBV27	-	TRBJ1-2	CASSPSMGTAYGYTF	TGTGCCAGCAGTCCCAGCATGGGGACAGCATATGGCTACACCTTC
TRBD1	TRBV6-1	-	TRBJ2-7	CASSRTTGSSYEQYF	TGTGCCAGCAGTAGAACGACAGGGAGCTCCTACGAGCAGTACTTC
TRBD2	TRBV2	-	TRBJ2-3	CASGGGFGLAGADTQYF	TGTGCCAGCGGGGGAGGTTTTGGACTAGCGGGAGCAGATACGCAGTATTTT
-	TRBV10-2	few	TRBJ2-7	CASRRAYEQYF	TGCGCCAGCCGGCGGGCCTACGAGCAGTACTTC
TRBD1	TRBV7-9	-	TRBJ2-7	CASSKKGAAYEQYF	TGTGCCAGCAGCAAGAAGGGGGCGGCATACGAGCAGTACTTC
-	TRBV10-3	-	TRBJ2-1	CASSPQTSPTANEQFF	TGTGCCAGCAGTCCCCAGACTAGTCCAACCGCGAATGAGCAGTTCTTC
TRBD2	TRBV28	once	TRBJ2-4	CASATSGLAKNIQYF	TGTGCCAGCGCCACTAGCGGTCTAGCCAAAAACATTCAGTACTTC
-	TRBV11-2	-	TRBJ2-3	CASSLDPLGRGGTDTQYF	TGTGCCAGCAGCTTAGATCCCCTGGGGCGGGGTGGCACAGATACGCAGTATTTT
-	TRBV7-9	once	TRBJ1-2	CASDSFLNYGYTF	TGTGCCAGCGACAGTTTTCTTAACTATGGCTACACCTTC
TRBD2	TRBV6-6	-	TRBJ2-5	CASSYPPGGETQYF	TGTGCCAGCAGTTACCCCCCGGGGGGAGAGACCCAGTACTTC
-	TRBV27	-	TRBJ1-3	CASSLGLHSGNTIYF	TGTGCCAGCAGTTTAGGACTCCACTCTGGAAACACCATATATTTT
TRBD2	TRBV29-1	few	TRBJ2-7	CSFLAGDSYEQYF	TGCAGCTTCCTAGCGGGGGACTCCTACGAGCAGTACTTC
-	TRBV28	-	TRBJ1-5	CATHPERDEAQHF	TGTGCCACCCACCCTGAGAGGGATGAGGCCCAGCATTTT
TRBD2	TRBV6-6	-	TRBJ2-3	CASRLAGGGGDTQYF	TGTGCCAGCCGACTAGCGGGAGGGGGAGGAGATACGCAGTATTTT
-	TRBV18	-	TRBJ2-5	CASSPLYSSDMETQYF	TGTGCCAGCTCACCGTTGTACTCTAGCGATATGGAGACCCAGTACTTC